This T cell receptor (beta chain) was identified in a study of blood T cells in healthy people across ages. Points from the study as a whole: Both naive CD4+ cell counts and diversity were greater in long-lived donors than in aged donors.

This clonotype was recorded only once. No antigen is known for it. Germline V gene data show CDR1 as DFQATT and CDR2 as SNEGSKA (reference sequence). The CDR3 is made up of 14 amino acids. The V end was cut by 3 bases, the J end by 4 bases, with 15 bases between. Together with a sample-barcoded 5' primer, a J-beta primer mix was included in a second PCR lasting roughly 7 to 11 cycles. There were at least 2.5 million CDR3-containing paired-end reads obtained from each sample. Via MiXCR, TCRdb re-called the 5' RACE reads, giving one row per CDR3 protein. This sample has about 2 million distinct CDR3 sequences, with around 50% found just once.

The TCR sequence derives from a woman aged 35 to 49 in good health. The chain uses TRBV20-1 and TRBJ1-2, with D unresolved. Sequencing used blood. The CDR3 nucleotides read TGCAGTGCTAGTGTGGAAAGGATTCCCTATGGCTACACCTTC. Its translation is CSASVERIPYGYTF.